This TCR beta chain was observed in a study of regulatory T cells in long-lasting Graves disease. General observations from the study: Clonotypes that were public and shared totalled fewer than 3,500 in persistent patients versus over 800 in new patients. TRBV28, TRBJ1-2 and TRBJ2-5 were segments that persistent disease favored.

Construction of the TCR beta libraries employed iRepertoire HTBI primers in conjunction with Arm-PCR of CDR3 regions. TCRdb analysed the multiplex PCR reads with MiXCR anew, one entry per CDR3 protein. The sample carries roughly 400,000 distinct CDR3 sequences, less than 25% recorded once. This clonotype was detected ten times or more. Its target is not known. The time point here: persistent/refractory GD, antithyroid drugs over 5 years with positive TRAb. After RNA was extracted from PBMCs, the TCR library was made from it. This CDR3 region has 14 residues. Trimming removed 6 bases from V and 1 base from J, with 12 bases in between. Germline CDR1 reads MNHNS; CDR2 reads SASEGT.

The chain couples TRBV6-1 to TRBJ1-1; D may be TRBD1 (5 bases). This TCR was recovered from a female donor with Graves disease. Material: peripheral blood mononuclear cells (PBMCs), obtained when the disease was refractory, from a patient treated with antithyroid drugs. The CDR3 reads CASSGGRTNTEAFF. For the CDR3, the DNA is TGTGCCAGCAGCGGGGGACGGACGAACACTGAAGCTTTCTTT.